This T cell receptor beta chain is from a study of cytomegalovirus exposure and HLA in healthy donors. At the level of the study: As released early, the data held 70 million to 95 million unique TCRs from HLA-typed donors.

Overall study results and limits: TCR beta sequences numbering some 17,000 were associated with HLA alleles at 0.05 false discovery rate in a later analysis. The study listed around 150 cytomegalovirus-associated TCR beta chains. Confirmation in vitro established that a few CMV-associated chains were specific for CMV antigens.

Trimming left V 0 bases short and J 4 bases short, with 9 bases between. CDR3 length equals 14 residues. Germline-derived CDR1 and CDR2 are LNHDA and SQIVND (reference sequence). Regarding this clone: Its antigen is unidentified. The sample has other DNA sequences that encode this CDR3 too.

The primer mix had 60 Vbeta and 13 Jbeta primers. Method: immunoSEQ multiplex PCR; TCRdb's copy keeps in-frame clones and lacks some. This table lists under 130,000 clones. This chain uses TRBV19 with TRBJ1-2, with D uncertain. The receptor's source is a man aged 50-60 years in good health and CMV-seronegative. Specimen: PBMCs. The CDR3 bases are TGTGCCAGTAGTATAGATCTAACAGTCTATGGCTACACCTTC. Translation gives CASSIDLTVYGYTF.